This TCR beta chain was captured by sequencing in a study of regulatory T cells in long-lasting Graves disease. Germline V gene sequence: CDR1 MNHEY, CDR2 SMNVEV (reference sequence). The CDR3 has 16 residues. V was shortened by 5 bases and J by 8 bases, with 22 bases between the two germline ends. General observations from the study: Newly diagnosed Graves' patients had higher TCR diversity than persistent ones. Accuracy was possibly reduced by small sample size.

Arm-PCR of CDR3 regions and iRepertoire HTBI primers were the basis on which TCR beta libraries were built. TCRdb analysed the multiplex PCR reads with MiXCR anew, one entry per CDR3 protein. The sample lists 320,000 or so distinct CDR3 sequences, about 20% occurring once. This clonotype was seen repeatedly, ten times or more. Antigen specificity is unknown. Time point given: newly diagnosed GD, antithyroid drugs for less than 3 months. There was RNA extracted from PBMCs, and the TCR library was made from it. Specimen: peripheral blood mononuclear cells (PBMCs), collected at new diagnosis, from a patient treated with antithyroid drugs. The chain has TRBV27 and TRBJ2-1; D gene ambiguous. This TCR derives from a female donor with Graves disease. The CDR3 bases are TGTGCCAGCAGTGCTCAGGAGACCTGGAGTATGGATGAGCAGTTCTTC. It codes for CASSAQETWSMDEQFF.